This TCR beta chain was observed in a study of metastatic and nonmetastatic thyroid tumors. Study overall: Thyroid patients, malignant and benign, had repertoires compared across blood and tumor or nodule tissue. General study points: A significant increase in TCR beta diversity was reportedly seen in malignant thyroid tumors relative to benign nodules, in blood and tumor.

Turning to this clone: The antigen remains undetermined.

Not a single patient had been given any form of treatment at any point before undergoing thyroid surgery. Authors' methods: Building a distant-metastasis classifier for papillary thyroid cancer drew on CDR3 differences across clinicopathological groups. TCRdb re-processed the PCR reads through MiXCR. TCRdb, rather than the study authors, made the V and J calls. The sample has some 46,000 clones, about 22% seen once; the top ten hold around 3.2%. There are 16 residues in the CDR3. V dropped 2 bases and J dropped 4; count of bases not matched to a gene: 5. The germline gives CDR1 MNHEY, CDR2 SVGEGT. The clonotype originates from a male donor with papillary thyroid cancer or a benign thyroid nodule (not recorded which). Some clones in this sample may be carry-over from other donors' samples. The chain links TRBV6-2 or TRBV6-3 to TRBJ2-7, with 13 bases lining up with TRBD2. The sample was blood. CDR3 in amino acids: CASSYGTSGTGYEQYF. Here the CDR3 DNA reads TGTGCCAGCAGTTACGGGACTAGCGGGACTGGGTACGAGCAGTACTTC.